This is a list of T cell receptor beta chains from one sample in a study of blood T cell repertoires in COVID-19. Profiling relied on immunoSEQ multiplex PCR, and the TCRdb table lists in-frame clones only, not all of them. The sample lists about 230,000 clones; around 85% were seen once. Specimen: peripheral blood. The source is a man in his fifties or sixties with COVID-19, enrolled during active disease. CDR3s include the opening cysteine and the closing phenylalanine or tryptophan. A D gene is named only where the DNA matches it firmly. The size field is filled for only some rows; it gives once, few, many or a size class.

v_gene,d_gene,j_gene,abundance,CDR3nt,CDR3aa
TRBV5-1,TRBD1,TRBJ1-2,few,TGCGCCAGCAGCCCAGGGGGCGGGAACTATGGCTACACCTTC,CASSPGGGNYGYTF
TRBV14,-,TRBJ2-1,-,TGTGCCAGCAGCCAAGATTGGGGGGACAATGAGCAGTTCTTC,CASSQDWGDNEQFF
TRBV2,TRBD2,TRBJ2-5,-,TGTGCCAGCAATGCGGGGGGGACGAGGGAGGAGACCCAGTACTTC,CASNAGGTREETQYF
TRBV4-2,-,TRBJ2-5,-,TGTGCCAGCAGCTACGGGGACTTACAAGAGACCCAGTACTTC,CASSYGDLQETQYF
TRBV19,TRBD1,TRBJ1-5,few,TGTGCCAGTAGAACGACAGGGGGTCACAATCAGCCCCAGCATTTT,CASRTTGGHNQPQHF
TRBV5-1,-,TRBJ2-3,-,TGCGCCAGCAGCGCGTTTACAGGCTTTAGCACAGATACGCAGTATTTT,CASSAFTGFSTDTQYF
TRBV30,-,TRBJ1-2,once,TGTGCCTGGAGTGGGGCAATTTTGAATGGCTACACCTTC,CAWSGAILNGYTF
TRBV9,-,TRBJ2-5,-,TGTGCCAGCAGCGTAGGGTACAGGTCAAGTACAGAGACCCAGTACTTC,CASSVGYRSSTETQYF
TRBV19,-,TRBJ2-5,-,TGTGCCAGTAGTATAGAAGGGGCCCAGTACTTC,CASSIEGAQYF
TRBV5-4,TRBD1,TRBJ2-7,-,TGTGCCAGCAGCTTGCCTCGACAGGGATCCCACGAGCAGTACTTC,CASSLPRQGSHEQYF
TRBV13,TRBD2,TRBJ2-6,-,TGTGCCAGCAGCTTAGGCCTCGGGCGGGGGGCGGCCAACGTCCTGACTTTC,CASSLGLGRGAANVLTF
TRBV4-2,-,TRBJ2-4,-,TGTGCCAGCAGGGGTGGGGGAGGAGCAGGCATTCAGTACTTC,CASRGGGGAGIQYF
TRBV6-6,TRBD1,TRBJ2-7,few,TGTGCCAGCAGTTACCTCCGGGACAGCTCCTACGAGCAGTACTTC,CASSYLRDSSYEQYF